Below are 14 T cell receptor beta chains sequenced from a single sample in a study of shared clonotypes between healthy human individuals. Data came from immunoSEQ multiplex PCR; TCRdb stores just in-frame clones and leaves some out. Of fewer than 2.5 million clones detected, more than 85% appear once; the ten largest clones hold 0.36%. Sequenced: naive CD4+ T cells from PBMCs. As for subset: CD45RA+ positively selected. All receptors derive from a man between 18 and 35 years old in good health. Some clones in this sample may be carry-over from other donors' samples.

This chain connects TRBV11-3 to TRBJ2-7; 8 bases line up with TRBD1. The CDR3 sequence is 13 residues long. V gave up 1 base and J gave up 4 bases; unmatched junction bases: 0. CDR1 is SGHNT, CDR2 YENEEA, per germline. The CDR3 DNA reads TGTGCCAGCAGCTTAGGGACAGGGTACGAGCAGTACTTC. Translation: CASSLGTGYEQYF. Drawing the rest from reference TRBV11-3 and TRBJ2-7, the complete variable domain is EAGVVQSPRYKIIEKKQPVAFWCNPISGHNTLYWYLQNLGQGPELLIRYENEEAVDDSQLPKDRFSAERLKGVDSTLKIQPAELGDSAVYLCASSLGTGYEQYFGPGTRLTVT.

This clone showed up just a few times. The CDR3 nucleotides read TGTGCCAGCAGGGGGACAGGGGGCAGCAATCAGCCCCAGCATTTT. Translating it yields CASRGTGGSNQPQHF. The chain has TRBV28 and TRBJ1-5; 12 bases agree with TRBD1. CDR1 is MDHEN and CDR2 is SYDVKM in the germline V gene. J gave up 1 base and V 6 bases, and 1 base lay outside the gene matches. The CDR3 contains 15 residues.

This clone was found once. The rearrangement links TRBV7-2 to TRBJ2-5, with TRBD2 matching over 14 bases. The CDR3 is 14 residues long. CDR1 SGHTA and CDR2 FQGNSA come from the germline V gene. Germline trimming cut 5 bases from V and 10 bases from J; bases unmatched to any gene: 6. The CDR3 here is CASSPGTSGSGQYF. As DNA, the CDR3 is TGTGCCAGCAGCCCCGGGACTAGCGGGAGTGGCCAGTACTTC.

The J gene is TRBJ1-1, the V gene TRBV7-9; no definite D call. The CDR3 loop spans 14 amino acids. Germline CDR1 is SEHNR and CDR2 is FQNEAQ (reference sequence). Trimming removed 1 base at V and 1 base at J, with 7 bases between. The CDR3 loop reads CASSLDPGNTEAFF. CDR3 coding DNA: TGTGCCAGCAGCTTAGATCCGGGGAACACTGAAGCTTTCTTT.

V and J are TRBV28 and TRBJ1-1; a possible D gene is TRBD1 (5 bases). This CDR3 comprises 13 residues. Trimming stripped 3 bases from V and 4 bases from J, with 9 bases between. CDR1 MDHEN and CDR2 SYDVKM come from the germline V gene. The DNA of the CDR3 is TGTGCCAGCAGTTTTCCAGGGTTCACTGAAGCTTTCTTT. It is translated as CASSFPGFTEAFF.

The genes are TRBV11-2 and TRBJ1-1; TRBD1 aligns across 7 bases. Per germline, CDR1 SGHAT and CDR2 FQNNGV. V dropped 6 bases and J dropped 0; count of bases not matched to a gene: 1. The CDR3 is made up of 13 amino acids. The chain's CDR3 is CASRTGMNTEAFF. The CDR3 nucleotides are TGTGCCAGCAGGACAGGGATGAACACTGAAGCTTTCTTT.

Details on this clone: Other nucleotide sequences from this sample produce the same CDR3. The gene calls are TRBV4-1 and TRBJ1-2; 7 bases are a match to TRBD1. The CDR3 is 14 amino acids. Per the germline V gene, CDR1 is MGHRA and CDR2 is YSYEKL. The V segment lost 1 base and the J segment 5 bases; nucleotides outside the gene matches: 4. Written as DNA, the CDR3 is TGCGCCAGCAGCCAAGGGGACAGACCATATGGCTACACCTTC. This encodes CASSQGDRPYGYTF.

The chain employs TRBV15 and TRBJ2-3; TRBD1 might be the D (6 bases). CDR1 and CDR2 from the germline V gene are LNHNV and YYDKDF (reference sequence). V lost 1 base and J 4 bases, leaving 9 bases between the germline ends. This CDR3 has 14 residues. In DNA form, the CDR3 reads TGTGCCACCAGCAGAGGCCGACAGGCAGATACGCAGTATTTT. Protein sequence: CATSRGRQADTQYF.

This rearrangement joins TRBV5-8 to TRBJ2-7, with 7 bases matching TRBD2. The CDR3 totals 16 residues. The V gene's germline CDR1 is SGHTS and CDR2 YDEGEE. V shed 3 bases and J 4 bases; nucleotides not matched to a gene: 13. The CDR3 nucleotides read TGTGCCAGCAGCTCATCTTTGGCGGGAGAGGCTTACGAGCAGTACTTC. Translated, it gives CASSSSLAGEAYEQYF.

V usage is TRBV5-6 and J usage is TRBJ1-1; D perhaps matches TRBD1 (5 bases). The CDR3 length is 13 residues. Germline V gives CDR1 SGHDT, CDR2 YYEEEE. Trimming took 0 bases from V and 10 from J, leaving 13 bases between them. The CDR3 loop is CASSLGEGRRAFF. The CDR3 coding sequence is TGTGCCAGCAGCTTGGGGGAGGGGAGGCGAGCTTTCTTT.

This chain joins TRBV18 and TRBJ2-3; 9 bases align to TRBD1. Germline V gives CDR1 KGHSH, CDR2 LQKENI. This CDR3 region has 19 residues. V shed 5 bases and J 5 bases; nucleotides not matched to a gene: 20. The CDR3 nucleotides are TGTGCCAGCTCAACAGGGGGCGGCCCACGGACCTTGGTGGTAGATACGCAGTATTTT. This encodes CASSTGGGPRTLVVDTQYF.

The chain uses TRBV7-3 and TRBJ2-2; 7 bases map to TRBD2. CDR3 size: 16 residues. Germline V CDR1 and CDR2: SGHTA, FQGTGA. V shed 1 base and J 1 base; nucleotides not matched to a gene: 3. The chain's CDR3 is CASSLNQRENTGELFF. CDR3 nucleotides: TGTGCCAGCAGCTTAAACCAGCGGGAGAACACCGGGGAGCTGTTTTTT.

CDR3 region: CASSLVASSTDTQYF. CDR3 in DNA: TGTGCCAGCAGCTTAGTAGCTAGCAGCACAGATACGCAGTATTTT. The V and J genes are TRBV11-1 and TRBJ2-3, with D tentatively TRBD2 (5 bases). Germline V gene lookup returns CDR1 SGHAT and CDR2 FQDESV (reference sequence). V was shortened by 1 base and J by 0 bases, with 8 bases between the two germline ends. The length of the CDR3 is 15 residues.

V gene TRBV7-3 combines with J gene TRBJ2-2, with D uncertain. V lost 6 bases and J lost 2, with 1 base in between. CDR1 is SGHTA and CDR2 is FQGTGA in the germline V gene. The CDR3 covers 11 residues. CDR3 DNA: TGTGCCAGCAGAAACACCGGGGAGCTGTTTTTT. It is translated as CASRNTGELFF.